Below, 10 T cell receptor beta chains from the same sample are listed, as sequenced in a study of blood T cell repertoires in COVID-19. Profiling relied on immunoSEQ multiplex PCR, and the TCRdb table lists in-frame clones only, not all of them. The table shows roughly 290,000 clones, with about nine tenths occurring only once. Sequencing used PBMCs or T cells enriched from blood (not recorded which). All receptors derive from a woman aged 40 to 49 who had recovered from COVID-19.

The CDR3 spells CSASPGLNYEQYF. The DNA for the CDR3 is TGCAGTGCTAGTCCGGGACTTAACTACGAGCAGTACTTC. V and J are TRBV20-1 and TRBJ2-7, with D perhaps matching TRBD2 (6 bases). CDR1 is DFQATT and CDR2 is SNEGSKA in the germline V gene (reference sequence). This CDR3 contains 13 residues. The V end lost 3 bases, the J end lost 3 bases, and 12 bases lay between the germline ends.

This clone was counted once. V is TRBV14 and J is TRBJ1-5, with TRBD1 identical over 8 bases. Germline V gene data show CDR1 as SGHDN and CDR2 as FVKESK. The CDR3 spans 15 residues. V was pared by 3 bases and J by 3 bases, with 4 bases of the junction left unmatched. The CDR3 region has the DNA TGTGCCAGCAGCCATCGACAGGGGCTCAATCAGCCCCAGCATTTT. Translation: CASSHRQGLNQPQHF.

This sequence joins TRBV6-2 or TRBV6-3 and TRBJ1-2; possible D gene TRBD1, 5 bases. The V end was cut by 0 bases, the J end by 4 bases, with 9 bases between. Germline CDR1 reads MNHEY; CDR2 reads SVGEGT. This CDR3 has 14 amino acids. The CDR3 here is CASSYSRQTYGYTF. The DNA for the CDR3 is TGTGCCAGCAGTTACTCCCGACAGACCTATGGCTACACCTTC.

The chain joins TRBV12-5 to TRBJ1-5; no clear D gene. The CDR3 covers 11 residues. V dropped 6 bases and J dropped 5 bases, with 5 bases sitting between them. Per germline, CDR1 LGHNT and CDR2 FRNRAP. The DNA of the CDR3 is TGTGCTAGTGGCTACGATCAGCCCCAGCATTTT. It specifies CASGYDQPQHF.

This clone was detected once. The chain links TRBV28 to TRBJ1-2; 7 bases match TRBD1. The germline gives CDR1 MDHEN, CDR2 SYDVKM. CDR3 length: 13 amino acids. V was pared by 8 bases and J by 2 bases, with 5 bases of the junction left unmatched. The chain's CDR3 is CASQTGRNYGYTF. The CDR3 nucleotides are TGTGCCAGCCAGACAGGGCGCAACTATGGCTACACCTTC.

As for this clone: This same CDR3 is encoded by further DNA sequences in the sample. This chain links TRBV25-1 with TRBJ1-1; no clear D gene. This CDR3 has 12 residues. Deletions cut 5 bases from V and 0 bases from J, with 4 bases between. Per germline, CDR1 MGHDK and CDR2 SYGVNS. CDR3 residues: CASSLLNTEAFF. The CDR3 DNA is TGTGCCAGCAGTCTCTTGAACACTGAAGCTTTCTTT.

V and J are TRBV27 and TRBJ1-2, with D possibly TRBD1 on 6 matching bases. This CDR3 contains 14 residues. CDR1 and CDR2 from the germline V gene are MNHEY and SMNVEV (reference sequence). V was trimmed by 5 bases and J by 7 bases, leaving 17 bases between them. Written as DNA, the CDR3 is TGTGCCAGCAGTCCAGGCAGGGGCAAGGGTGGCTACACCTTC. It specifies CASSPGRGKGGYTF.

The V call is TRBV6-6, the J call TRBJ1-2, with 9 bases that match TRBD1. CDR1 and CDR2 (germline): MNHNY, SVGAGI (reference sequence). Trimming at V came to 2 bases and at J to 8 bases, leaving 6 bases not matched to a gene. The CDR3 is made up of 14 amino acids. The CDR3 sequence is CASSYNRGPKGYTF. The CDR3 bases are TGTGCCAGCAGTTACAACAGGGGGCCAAAAGGCTACACCTTC.

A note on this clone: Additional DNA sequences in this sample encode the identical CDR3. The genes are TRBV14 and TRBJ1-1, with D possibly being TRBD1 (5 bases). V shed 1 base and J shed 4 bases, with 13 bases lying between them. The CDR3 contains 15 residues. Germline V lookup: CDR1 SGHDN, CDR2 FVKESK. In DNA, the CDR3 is TGTGCCAGCAGCCAAGCCAGTGGGAGGGGCACTGAAGCTTTCTTT. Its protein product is CASSQASGRGTEAFF.

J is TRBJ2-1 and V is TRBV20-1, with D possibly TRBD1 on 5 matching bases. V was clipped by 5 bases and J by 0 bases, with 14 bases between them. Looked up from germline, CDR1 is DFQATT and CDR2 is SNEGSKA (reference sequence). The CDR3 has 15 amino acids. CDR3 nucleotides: TGCAGTGCTCGTGGTGGGGCTAGCTCCTACAATGAGCAGTTCTTC. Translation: CSARGGASSYNEQFF.